Listed below are T cell receptor beta chains from one sample, sequenced in a study of T cell repertoires in cytomegalovirus infection. Each CDR3 protein is one row after TCRdb ran MiXCR on the reads. The table has about 280,000 distinct CDR3 sequences, around 20% seen once. No antigens are known for them. This specimen was cultured PBMCs, taken from culture after CMV antigen stimulation. The receptors stem from a human donor in good health (CMV status not recorded). Some clones in this sample may be carry-over from other donors' samples. The CDR3 runs from the conserved cysteine through the conserved F or W.

j_call: TRBJ2-1; v_call: TRBV7-2; cdr3_aa: CASSLDRGKISAGKFF
j_call: TRBJ1-2; v_call: TRBV7-9; cdr3_aa: CASSTLQEDGYTF
j_call: TRBJ2-5; v_call: TRBV6-1; cdr3_aa: CASSAGTGVETQYF
j_call: TRBJ2-1; v_call: TRBV7-2; cdr3_aa: CASSLVPRTSGRAEEQFF
j_call: TRBJ2-5; v_call: TRBV5-1; cdr3_aa: CASSKAGEETQYF
j_call: TRBJ2-1; v_call: TRBV5-4; cdr3_aa: CASSTPPGLAGGVNEQFF
j_call: TRBJ2-7; v_call: TRBV28; cdr3_aa: CASSLATVRPYEQYF
j_call: TRBJ2-5; v_call: TRBV7-9; cdr3_aa: CASSYRDRGMETQYF
j_call: TRBJ2-1; v_call: TRBV6-8; cdr3_aa: CASSLGGGPYNEQFF
j_call: TRBJ1-1; v_call: TRBV7-2; cdr3_aa: CASSTQQGNTEAFF
j_call: TRBJ1-5; v_call: TRBV6-2/TRBV6-3; cdr3_aa: CASSYRERGSPQHF
j_call: TRBJ1-1; v_call: TRBV27; cdr3_aa: CASTGQGTEAFF
j_call: TRBJ1-5; v_call: TRBV5-6; cdr3_aa: CASSLGQLNQPQHF
j_call: TRBJ1-1; v_call: TRBV12-3/TRBV12-4; cdr3_aa: CASRIGERRYLNTEAFF
j_call: TRBJ2-1; v_call: TRBV7-3; cdr3_aa: CASSLTGTSGNNEQFF
j_call: TRBJ2-7; v_call: TRBV6-1; cdr3_aa: CASSVSGTSGRGEQYF
j_call: TRBJ2-3; v_call: TRBV4-1; cdr3_aa: CASSQANLGAGDTQYF
j_call: TRBJ1-2; v_call: TRBV7-8; cdr3_aa: CASSFTRGRGYGYTF
j_call: TRBJ2-7; v_call: TRBV7-9; cdr3_aa: CASIRIPSDEQYF
j_call: TRBJ2-5; v_call: TRBV7-2; cdr3_aa: CASQRRIPPGVGETQYF
j_call: TRBJ2-1; v_call: TRBV7-9; cdr3_aa: CASRPLRLNEQFF
j_call: TRBJ2-1; v_call: TRBV6-2/TRBV6-3; cdr3_aa: CASSQGRWGYNEQFF
j_call: TRBJ1-2; v_call: TRBV27; cdr3_aa: CASSYGTAYGYTF
j_call: TRBJ1-1; v_call: TRBV23-1; cdr3_aa: CASSQWTGGGTEAFF
j_call: TRBJ2-7; v_call: TRBV19; cdr3_aa: CASSTDRFYEQYF
j_call: TRBJ1-5; v_call: TRBV19; cdr3_aa: CASSRGQAQPQHF